A selection of T cell receptor beta chains follows, all from one sample in a study of radiation and T cells in renal cell carcinoma. Data came from immunoSEQ multiplex PCR; TCRdb stores just in-frame clones and leaves some out. The table lists 120,000 to 150,000 clones, approximately 86% of them singletons. The starting material was blood, obtained from a patient whose treatment included radiotherapy and nephrectomy. These receptors all come from a woman between 50 and 59 years old with renal cell carcinoma. Both conserved end residues are part of each CDR3. The order of the fields is D gene, J gene, V gene, CDR3 length, clone size, CDR3 protein, CDR3 DNA. The D gene is left open where the match is weak. Some rows have no size entry. The others give once, few or many, or a class for an expanded clone.

>NA|TRBJ2-6|TRBV6-5|15|NA
CASSPRVSGANVLTF
TGTGCCAGCAGTCCCAGGGTGTCTGGGGCCAACGTCCTGACTTTC
>NA|TRBJ2-3|TRBV25-1|13|NA
CASSEASTDTQYF
TGTGCCAGCAGTGAGGCTAGCACAGATACGCAGTATTTT
>TRBD2|TRBJ2-5|TRBV19|15|NA
CASSIRATSEETQYF
TGTGCCAGTAGTATACGTGCGACTAGCGAAGAGACCCAGTACTTC
>NA|TRBJ2-3|TRBV19|16|NA
CASSIWTDGGADTQYF
TGTGCCAGTAGTATATGGACCGACGGAGGCGCAGATACGCAGTATTTT
>NA|TRBJ1-1|TRBV30|12|NA
CAWARVNTEAFF
TGTGCCTGGGCCAGGGTGAACACTGAAGCTTTCTTT
>NA|TRBJ2-2|TRBV7-2|13|NA
CASSLMKTGELFF
TGTGCCAGCAGCTTAATGAAAACCGGGGAGCTGTTTTTT
>NA|TRBJ2-7|TRBV15|14|NA
CATSREAREYEQYF
TGTGCCACCAGCAGAGAGGCAAGGGAATACGAGCAGTACTTC
>TRBD1|TRBJ1-1|TRBV6-1|15|once
CASRPSGQVNTEAFF
TGTGCCAGCAGGCCGTCGGGACAGGTCAACACTGAAGCTTTCTTT
>TRBD2|TRBJ2-3|TRBV9|16|NA
CASSFRTSGRTDTQYF
TGTGCCAGCAGCTTCCGGACTAGCGGGCGCACAGATACGCAGTATTTT
>NA|TRBJ2-1|TRBV7-2|16|NA
CASSPQGRKKDNEQFF
TGTGCCAGCAGCCCGCAGGGACGCAAGAAAGACAATGAGCAGTTCTTC
>NA|TRBJ2-5|TRBV19|15|NA
CASSTSGTVQETQYF
TGTGCCAGTAGTACCTCCGGGACGGTCCAAGAGACCCAGTACTTC
>NA|TRBJ2-3|TRBV28|12|NA
CASSLRTDTQYF
TGTGCCAGCAGTTTACGTACAGATACGCAGTATTTT
>NA|TRBJ1-1|TRBV5-6|14|NA
CASSPGLRDTEAFF
TGTGCCAGCAGCCCAGGGCTGAGGGACACTGAAGCTTTCTTT
>NA|TRBJ1-2|TRBV28|13|NA
CAIYLGANYGYTF
TGTGCCATCTACCTGGGGGCTAACTATGGCTACACCTTC
>NA|TRBJ1-2|TRBV4-1|13|NA
CASSPSGARGYTF
TGCGCCAGCAGCCCATCGGGGGCGCGGGGCTACACCTTC
>NA|TRBJ2-3|TRBV6-1|14|NA
CASRQGTSTDTQYF
TGTGCCAGCAGACAGGGCACAAGCACAGATACGCAGTATTTT
>NA|TRBJ2-7|TRBV7-9|13|NA
CASTDQEPYEQYF
TGTGCCAGCACAGATCAGGAACCCTACGAGCAGTACTTC
>NA|TRBJ1-4|TRBV6-1|14|NA
CASSERGVDEKLFF
TGTGCCAGCAGTGAACGGGGGGTAGATGAAAAACTGTTTTTT
>NA|TRBJ2-3|TRBV7-2|12|NA
CASRVSTDTQYF
TGTGCCAGCAGAGTCTCCACAGATACGCAGTATTTT
>NA|TRBJ1-2|TRBV30|15|NA
CAWSWEQAELKGYTF
TGTGCCTGGAGTTGGGAACAGGCCGAGCTGAAGGGCTACACCTTC
>NA|TRBJ2-5|TRBV2|11|NA
CASSVKETQYF
TGTGCCAGCAGTGTGAAAGAGACCCAGTACTTC
>NA|TRBJ1-5|TRBV25-1|15|NA
CASSDSRTVNQPQHF
TGTGCCAGCAGTGATTCTCGGACAGTCAATCAGCCCCAGCATTTT
>TRBD2|TRBJ2-1|TRBV30|14|NA
CAWVAGGLYNEQFF
TGTGCCTGGGTAGCGGGGGGCCTTTACAATGAGCAGTTCTTC
>NA|TRBJ1-4|TRBV18|15|few
CASSPIRDADEKLFF
TGTGCCAGCTCACCAATCCGGGATGCGGATGAAAAACTGTTTTTT
>TRBD1|TRBJ1-5|TRBV28|12|NA
CASSRGTGAQHF
TGTGCCAGCAGTAGAGGGACAGGGGCCCAGCATTTT
>NA|TRBJ1-6|TRBV7-2|12|few
CASSLGRVPLHF
TGTGCCAGCAGCTTAGGTCGAGTACCCCTCCACTTT
>NA|TRBJ1-2|TRBV6-5|13|NA
CASSRQDGYGYTF
TGTGCCAGCAGTCGACAGGACGGCTATGGCTACACCTTC
>NA|TRBJ2-2|TRBV2|15|NA
CASSAGHQLTGELFF
TGTGCCAGCAGTGCAGGACATCAACTTACCGGGGAGCTGTTTTTT
>NA|TRBJ2-3|TRBV5-6|18|NA
CASSPLLLGPIRGYTQYF
TGTGCCAGCAGTCCACTCCTCCTCGGGCCTATTCGGGGGTATACGCAGTATTTT
>NA|TRBJ2-1|TRBV4-2|15|NA
CASSQEGVGGNEQFF
TGTGCCAGCAGCCAAGAGGGAGTGGGGGGCAATGAGCAGTTCTTC
>NA|TRBJ1-1|TRBV5-1|14|few
CASSPGVMNTEAFF
TGCGCCAGCAGCCCGGGTGTAATGAACACTGAAGCTTTCTTT
>TRBD2|TRBJ2-3|TRBV29-1|14|NA
CSVDSGGTADTQYF
TGCAGCGTTGACAGCGGGGGGACCGCAGATACGCAGTATTTT
>NA|TRBJ1-2|TRBV28|13|NA
CASSRRLERGYTF
TGTGCCAGCAGTCGACGACTGGAGAGGGGCTACACCTTC
>NA|TRBJ2-2|TRBV28|15|NA
CASSLDRLGTGELFF
TGTGCCAGCAGTCTCGACAGGTTGGGCACCGGGGAGCTGTTTTTT
>NA|TRBJ1-2|TRBV30|13|NA
CASRTVLYYGYTF
TGTGCCTCTCGGACGGTACTATACTATGGCTACACCTTC
>NA|TRBJ2-1|TRBV4-1|15|once
CASSQPVGEYNEQFF
TGCGCCAGCAGCCAACCGGTTGGAGAGTACAATGAGCAGTTCTTC
>TRBD1|TRBJ2-2|TRBV5-6|15|NA
CATNRGTGATGELFF
TGTGCCACCAATAGGGGGACAGGGGCCACCGGGGAGCTGTTTTTT
>NA|TRBJ1-2|TRBV6-1|14|NA
CASSDPGTVLGYTF
TGTGCCAGCAGTGATCCAGGGACGGTACTTGGCTACACCTTC
>NA|TRBJ1-4|TRBV11-2|15|few
CASSLGGGLEEKLFF
TGTGCCAGCAGCTTAGGCGGGGGGCTTGAAGAAAAACTGTTTTTT
>NA|TRBJ1-3|TRBV19|17|once
CADPSPTGEDPGNTIYF
TGTGCAGATCCAAGTCCAACAGGCGAGGATCCTGGAAACACCATATATTTT
>NA|TRBJ2-7|TRBV20-1|11|NA
CSARVQYEQYF
TGCAGTGCTAGAGTCCAATACGAGCAGTACTTC
>NA|TRBJ2-2|TRBV29-1|12|once
CSVDEGSGELFF
TGCAGCGTTGATGAGGGATCCGGGGAGCTGTTTTTT
>NA|TRBJ2-7|TRBV10-2|15|NA
CASSEVVAEDYEQYF
TGCGCCAGCAGTGAGGTAGTAGCGGAGGACTACGAGCAGTACTTC
>NA|TRBJ2-5|TRBV2|16|NA
CASSDGFGTVPETQYF
TGTGCCAGCAGTGATGGATTCGGCACAGTACCGGAGACCCAGTACTTC
>NA|TRBJ1-3|TRBV2|13|NA
CASSEFGEDTIYF
TGTGCCAGCAGTGAATTTGGGGAGGACACCATATATTTT
>NA|TRBJ2-5|TRBV20-1|10|NA
CSAERETQYF
TGCAGTGCCGAGCGGGAGACCCAGTACTTC